The 5 T cell receptor beta chains below come from one sample, sequenced in a study of blood T cells in healthy people across ages. It was with a sample-barcoded 5' primer and a J-beta primer mix that a second PCR of about 6 to 12 cycles was run. TCRdb recomputed calls from the 5' RACE reads with MiXCR, one row per CDR3 protein. The data hold 1.5 million to 2 million distinct CDR3 sequences, with about 31% observed a single time. The sequencing sample was made of blood. These receptors came from a woman in her 30s in good health.

This chain uses TRBV28 with TRBJ1-4; D unclear. The V and J ends lost 3 bases and 8 bases respectively, with 13 bases between them. The germline gives CDR1 MDHEN, CDR2 SYDVKM. This CDR3 spans 14 amino acids. This chain's CDR3 is CASSFGGSGEKLFF. The DNA for the CDR3 is TGTGCCAGCAGTTTCGGAGGGAGTGGGGAAAAACTGTTTTTT.

The CDR3 reads CASGPGLAETQYF. CDR3 nucleotide sequence: TGCGCCAGCGGACCGGGACTAGCAGAGACCCAGTACTTC. The rearrangement links TRBV4-1 to TRBJ2-7, with 9 bases aligning to TRBD2. Matching the DNA end better, TRBJ2-5 makes the J call doubtful. From germline, CDR1 is MGHRA and CDR2 YSYEKL. CDR3 length: 13 amino acids.

This clonotype was observed a few times. The chain combines TRBV20-1 with TRBJ2-7; possibly TRBD1 for D (6 bases). The germline CDR1 and CDR2 sequences are DFQATT and SNEGSKA (reference sequence). Deletions cut 3 bases from V and 2 bases from J, with 11 bases between. The CDR3 extends over 13 amino acids. The CDR3 region has the DNA TGCAGTGCTAGTAGGGGGACACCCTACGAGCAGTACTTC. Its protein product is CSASRGTPYEQYF.

Remarks on this clonotype: This may stem from a read error, because a much larger clone lies one nucleotide away. The V gene is TRBV4-1, the J gene TRBJ2-1; D not certain. The CDR3 loop spans 15 amino acids. V was pared by 0 bases and J by 10 bases, with 16 bases between. Germline CDR1 MGHRA, CDR2 YSYEKL. CDR3 residues: CASSQDSLTGREQFF. The CDR3 DNA sequence: TGCGCCAGCAGCCAAGACTCTCTAACGGGCAGAGAGCAGTTCTTC.

The rearrangement joins TRBV15 to TRBJ1-2; D is unclear. The ends were cut back, 0 bases at V and 8 bases at J, with 13 bases in the middle. The CDR3 extends over 14 amino acids. CDR1 and CDR2 from the germline V gene are LNHNV and YYDKDF (reference sequence). CDR3 sequence reads: CATSRDRTLGGYTF. In nucleotides, the CDR3 is TGTGCCACCAGCAGAGATCGGACCCTAGGGGGCTACACCTTC. Looking up the rest from reference TRBV15 and TRBJ1-2 gives the full variable domain: DAMVIQNPRYQVTQFGKPVTLSCSQTLNHNVMYWYQQKSSQAPKLLFHYYDKDFNNEADTPDNFQSRRPNTSFCFLDIRSPGLGDTAMYLCATSRDRTLGGYTFGSGTRLTVV.